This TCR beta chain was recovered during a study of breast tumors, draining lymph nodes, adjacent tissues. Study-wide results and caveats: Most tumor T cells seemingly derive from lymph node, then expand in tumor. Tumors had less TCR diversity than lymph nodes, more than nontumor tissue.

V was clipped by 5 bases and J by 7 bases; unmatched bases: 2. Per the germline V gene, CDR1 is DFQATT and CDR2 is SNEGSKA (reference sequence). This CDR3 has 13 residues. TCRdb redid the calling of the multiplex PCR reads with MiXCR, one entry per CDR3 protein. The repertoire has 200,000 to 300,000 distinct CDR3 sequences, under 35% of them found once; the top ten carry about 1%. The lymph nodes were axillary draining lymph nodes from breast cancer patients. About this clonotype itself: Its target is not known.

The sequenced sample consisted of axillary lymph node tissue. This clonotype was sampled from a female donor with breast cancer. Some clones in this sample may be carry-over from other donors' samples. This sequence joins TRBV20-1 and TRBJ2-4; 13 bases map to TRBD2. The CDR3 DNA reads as TGCAGTGCTCCACTAGCGGGAGGGAACATTCAGTACTTC. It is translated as CSAPLAGGNIQYF.